The entry that follows covers one TCR beta chain sequence. Its antigen remains unknown. This sample is drawn from a study of CD4 T cells in relation to SARS-CoV-2 and coronaviruses. About the research overall: Convalescent donors were aged about 20 to 80, with median approximately 42 years.

V gave up 3 bases and J gave up 6 bases; unmatched junction bases: 7. This CDR3 region has 14 residues. Looked up from germline, CDR1 is GTSNPN and CDR2 is SVGIG (reference sequence). Clones were sequenced by immunoSEQ multiplex PCR, and TCRdb holds only the in-frame ones, with some missing. The table includes some 30,000 clones, around 76% detected once. The chain carries TRBV30 and TRBJ1-2, with TRBD1 matching 10 bases. This TCR came from an adult with COVID-19. The specimen sequenced was memory CD4+ T cells from PBMCs, cultured in vitro. This CDR3 reads CAWRQTGGSHGYTF. The CDR3 nucleotides read TGTGCCTGGAGACAGACAGGGGGCAGTCATGGCTACACCTTC.